The 30 T cell receptor beta chains below come from one sample, sequenced in a study of blood T cells in healthy people across ages. Through a sample-barcoded 5' primer and a J-beta primer mix, a second PCR was run for 7 to 11 cycles. Using its own MiXCR run on the 5' RACE reads, TCRdb lists one record per CDR3 protein. The repertoire includes 900,000 to 950,000 distinct CDR3 sequences, 25% to 30% of them detected once, and roughly a tenth sits in the top ten. The data also belong to a second study, concerning T cells of mothers and their children.

Sequenced material: blood. These receptors were taken from a woman aged 40 to 55 in good health.

A word on this clonotype: A read error is possible here, since a much larger clone lies one base away. CDR3 residues: CASSTEQNTYEQYF. The DNA of the CDR3 is TGTGCCAGCAGCACCGAACAGAATACCTACGAGCAGTACTTC. V gene TRBV7-2 combines with J gene TRBJ2-7; no reliable D call. Germline V gives CDR1 SGHTA, CDR2 FQGNSA. The V end lost 5 bases, the J end lost 2 bases, and 13 bases lay between the germline ends. This CDR3 has 14 amino acids.

This clonotype was seen ten or more times. V usage is TRBV7-2 and J usage is TRBJ1-2; the D gene is possibly TRBD1 (5 bases). Germline V gene lookup returns CDR1 SGHTA and CDR2 FQGNSA. Trimming left V 4 bases short and J 4 bases short, with 10 bases between. The CDR3 is 13 residues long. Written as DNA, the CDR3 is TGTGCCAGCAGCTGGGGGGAGGTCTATGGCTACACCTTC. Translating it yields CASSWGEVYGYTF.

This clonotype has at least ten counts. The CDR3 sequence: CASSFRGQISETQYF. The CDR3 nucleotides are TGTGCCAGCAGCTTCCGCGGACAGATTTCGGAGACCCAGTACTTC. V usage is TRBV7-8 and J usage is TRBJ2-5; a possible D gene is TRBD1 (6 bases). The CDR3 is made up of 15 amino acids. Germline CDR1 SGHVS, CDR2 FQNEAQ. Deletions cut 3 bases from V and 5 bases from J, with 16 bases between.

This clonotype was recorded a few times. The CDR3 DNA reads TGTGCCAGCAGCCAAGATGTGGGGACCTACGAGCAGTACTTC. Its translation: CASSQDVGTYEQYF. The V and J genes are TRBV3-1 and TRBJ2-7; D gene unclear. Germline V gives CDR1 LGHDT, CDR2 YNNKEL (reference sequence). The CDR3 extends over 14 amino acids. V was cut by 0 bases and J by 2 bases, with 8 bases left in between.

This chain connects TRBV28 to TRBJ2-7, with a tentative D call TRBD1 (6 bases). Deletions cut 11 bases from V and 5 bases from J, with 22 bases between. This CDR3 spans 14 amino acids. Germline V gene sequence: CDR1 MDHEN, CDR2 SYDVKM. CDR3 in DNA: TGTGCCGCAGCAGAAGGGGGTTACCGGGACGAGCAGTACTTC. Translated, it gives CAAAEGGYRDEQYF.

This clonotype came up many times. At one boundary the junction diverges from the germline segment, which might be a read error. The chain employs TRBV4-1 and TRBJ1-4, with D perhaps matching TRBD1 (6 bases). The germline V gene has CDR1 MGHRA and CDR2 YSYEKL. The CDR3 spans 15 residues. CDR3 amino acids: CASSQAGTTNEKLFF. As DNA, the CDR3 is TGCGCCAGCAGCCAAGCCGGGACAACAAATGAAAAACTGTTTTTT.

This clonotype has a count of ten or more. The genes are TRBV9 and TRBJ2-1; 9 nucleotides line up with TRBD1. V lost 3 bases and J lost 6; bases outside the gene matches: 7. The CDR3 has 15 residues. Per the germline V gene, CDR1 is SGDLS and CDR2 is YYNGEE. The CDR3 loop reads CASSAQQGAVNEQFF. The CDR3 nucleotides are TGTGCCAGCAGCGCGCAACAGGGGGCGGTCAATGAGCAGTTCTTC. The whole variable domain, remainder taken from reference TRBV9 and TRBJ2-1, is DSGVTQTPKHLITATGQRVTLRCSPRSGDLSVYWYQQSLDQGLQFLIQYYNGEERAKGNILERFSAQQFPDLHSELNLSSLELGDSALYFCASSAQQGAVNEQFFGPGTRLTVL.

This clonotype came up many times. This chain uses TRBV12-3 or TRBV12-4 with TRBJ2-3, with a weak D call TRBD1 (6 bases). The CDR3 is 12 amino acids. V was clipped by 8 bases and J by 6 bases, with 12 bases between them. CDR3 sequence reads: CASLTQGDTQYF. CDR3 bases: TGTGCCAGCCTCACGCAGGGGGATACGCAGTATTTT.

This clonotype was detected a few times. For the CDR3, the DNA is TGTGCCAGCCGTAAAGGGAGCGGGGCCGCATATGGCTACACCTTC. Its translation: CASRKGSGAAYGYTF. J is TRBJ1-2 and V is TRBV28; possible D gene TRBD1, 5 bases. V shed 8 bases and J shed 5 bases, with 21 bases lying between them. Per germline, CDR1 MDHEN and CDR2 SYDVKM. The CDR3 has 15 amino acids.

This clonotype came up many times. The gene calls are TRBV29-1 and TRBJ2-1; tentatively, D is TRBD1 (7 bases). The CDR3 covers 14 residues. The germline V gene encodes CDR1 SQVTM and CDR2 ANQGSEA. Trimming cost V 2 bases and J 0 bases, with 8 bases left between them. This CDR3 is CSVEQGGSYNEQFF. The CDR3 coding sequence is TGCAGCGTTGAACAGGGGGGCTCCTACAATGAGCAGTTCTTC.

The chain carries TRBV27 and TRBJ2-5, with TRBD2 identical over 10 bases. Germline V gene data show CDR1 as MNHEY and CDR2 as SMNVEV (reference sequence). V lost 6 bases and J lost 2; bases outside the gene matches: 6. There are 15 residues in the CDR3. Written as DNA, the CDR3 is TGTGCCAGCAGAATCCTAGCGGGGGCTCAAGAGACCCAGTACTTC. As protein: CASRILAGAQETQYF.

This clonotype was seen at least ten times. CDR3 residues: CASMGGGALRDSYNEQFF. The CDR3 DNA follows: TGTGCCAGCATGGGCGGGGGGGCCCTCAGGGACTCCTACAATGAGCAGTTCTTC. V is TRBV6-2 or TRBV6-3 and J is TRBJ2-1; 9 bases map to TRBD2. The germline V gene has CDR1 MNHEY and CDR2 SVGEGT. Trimming removed 7 bases from V and 0 bases from J; junction bases left unmatched: 13. This CDR3 has 18 residues.

There are many counts of this clonotype. The J gene is TRBJ2-6, the V gene TRBV7-9, with D perhaps matching TRBD2 (6 bases). CDR3 size: 16 residues. Trimming cost V 5 bases and J 1 base, with 12 bases left between them. Per the germline V gene, CDR1 is SEHNR and CDR2 is FQNEAQ (reference sequence). CDR3 DNA sequence: TGTGCCAGCAGCCCTTATGCGGGATCTGGGGCCAACGTCCTGACTTTC. This gives the protein CASSPYAGSGANVLTF.

Many counts were recorded for this clonotype. The V and J genes are TRBV20-1 and TRBJ2-7, with TRBD2 matching 12 bases. This CDR3 has 15 amino acids. The V segment lost 2 bases and the J segment 4 bases; nucleotides outside the gene matches: 6. Germline V gene lookup returns CDR1 DFQATT and CDR2 SNEGSKA (reference sequence). Here the CDR3 reads CSARLRTSGVYEQYF. Here the CDR3 DNA reads TGCAGTGCTAGACTTAGGACTAGCGGGGTTTACGAGCAGTACTTC.

This clonotype was observed many times. The rearrangement uses TRBV5-1 and TRBJ1-2, with 7 bases identical to TRBD1. V gave up 4 bases and J gave up 5 bases; unmatched junction bases: 2. CDR3 length: 12 amino acids. The germline gives CDR1 SGHRS, CDR2 YFSETQ. Written as DNA, the CDR3 is TGCGCCAGCAGCCAGGGGGAATATGGCTACACCTTC. Protein sequence: CASSQGEYGYTF. The full variable domain, its missing parts supplied by reference TRBV5-1 and TRBJ1-2, is KAGVTQTPRYLIKTRGQQVTLSCSPISGHRSVSWYQQTPGQGLQFLFEYFSETQRNKGNFPGRFSGRQFSNSRSEMNVSTLELGDSALYLCASSQGEYGYTFGSGTRLTVV.

A word on this clonotype: An end of the junction does not agree with germline; a read error may underlie this. The chain has TRBV6-4 and TRBJ2-1; D is undetermined. The CDR3 has 13 residues. Germline-derived CDR1 and CDR2 are MRHNA and SNTAGT. The CDR3 DNA sequence: TGTGCCAACAGTGACAACTCCTACAATGAGCAGTTCTTC. Translated, it gives CANSDNSYNEQFF.

Ten or more counts support this clonotype. The V gene is TRBV12-3 or TRBV12-4, the J gene TRBJ2-3; TRBD1 agrees at 7 bases. The CDR3 totals 15 residues. Trimming took 7 bases from V and 1 from J; bases not matched to a gene: 8. CDR3 sequence reads: CASTQTGAGTDTQYF. The CDR3 DNA sequence: TGTGCCAGCACCCAAACAGGGGCCGGCACAGATACGCAGTATTTT.

The chain has TRBV28 and TRBJ2-3; TRBD2 might be the D (6 bases). Trimming removed 6 bases at V and 2 bases at J, with 21 bases between. Germline V lookup: CDR1 MDHEN, CDR2 SYDVKM. The CDR3 is 17 residues long. DNA of the CDR3: TGTGCCAGCAGCCAGTCCGGGGCGAGCGGGTTCACAGATACGCAGTATTTT. Its translation is CASSQSGASGFTDTQYF. The full variable domain, rest sourced from reference TRBV28 and TRBJ2-3, is DVKVTQSSRYLVKRTGEKVFLECVQDMDHENMFWYRQDPGLGLRLIYFSYDVKMKEKGDIPEGYSVSREKKERFSLILESASTNQTSMYLCASSQSGASGFTDTQYFGPGTRLTVL.

The chain combines TRBV24-1 with TRBJ2-2; D not resolved. The V and J ends lost 2 bases and 5 bases respectively, with 14 bases between them. CDR3 length: 16 residues. Germline-derived CDR1 and CDR2 are KGHDR and SFDVKD. This chain's CDR3 is CATSDSPQGSTGELFF. The CDR3 nucleotides are TGTGCCACCAGTGATTCGCCCCAAGGTAGTACCGGGGAGCTGTTTTTT.

This clonotype was found once. In this CDR3 the conserved last residue, phenylalanine or tryptophan, is missing, so a read error is likely. This chain joins TRBV19 and TRBJ2-6; weak D call: TRBD2 (5 bases). The CDR3 is made up of 17 amino acids. V dropped 5 bases and J dropped 0 bases, with 14 bases sitting between them. Germline CDR1 is LNHDA and CDR2 is SQIVND (reference sequence). The CDR3 spells CASSPEGSFSGANVLTC. The DNA for the CDR3 is TGTGCCAGTAGTCCTGAGGGCAGCTTCTCTGGGGCCAACGTCCTGACTTGC.

V gene TRBV7-3 combines with J gene TRBJ2-7; D is unclear. Trimming shortened V by 6 bases and J by 0 bases, and 12 bases separated the two germline ends. Germline loops: CDR1 SGHTA, CDR2 FQGTGA. The CDR3 extends over 14 amino acids. This CDR3 reads CASSVSPSSYEQYF. The CDR3 nucleotides are TGTGCCAGCAGTGTCAGCCCTTCCTCCTACGAGCAGTACTTC.

This clonotype has a handful of counts. This chain's CDR3 is CASTPLAGGPHEQFF. The CDR3 nucleotides are TGTGCCAGCACCCCACTAGCGGGGGGGCCTCATGAGCAGTTCTTC. This sequence joins TRBV6-2 or TRBV6-3 and TRBJ2-1; 13 bases fit TRBD2. Germline CDR1 reads MNHEY; CDR2 reads SVGEGT. The junction had 8 bases not matched to a gene; V was cut back by 7 bases and J by 8 bases. The CDR3 covers 15 residues.

This clonotype was detected many times. V and J are TRBV5-5 and TRBJ2-3; a possible D gene is TRBD1 (6 bases). Germline V gives CDR1 SGHKS, CDR2 YYEKEE (reference sequence). V was clipped by 3 bases and J by 4 bases, with 9 bases between them. This CDR3 has 13 residues. The CDR3 loop is CASSSTGPDTQYF. In DNA, the CDR3 is TGTGCCAGCAGCTCTACAGGGCCAGATACGCAGTATTTT.

In its sample, this clonotype was seen many times. The genes are TRBV7-2 and TRBJ1-2; D uncertain. Germline lookup yields CDR1 SGHTA and CDR2 FQGNSA. The CDR3 has 13 residues. The V end was cut by 5 bases, the J end by 1 base, with 8 bases between. In DNA form, the CDR3 reads TGTGCCAGCAGCCGCGATGTTAACTATGGCTACACCTTC. This encodes CASSRDVNYGYTF.

In its sample, this clonotype was seen many times. CDR3 amino acids: CASSLVLGTEQYF. CDR3 DNA: TGTGCCAGCAGCTTAGTTTTAGGTACCGAGCAGTACTTC. V usage is TRBV7-9 and J usage is TRBJ2-7; D is uncertain. Germline loops: CDR1 SEHNR, CDR2 FQNEAQ (reference sequence). The CDR3 runs to 13 residues. V was trimmed by 1 base and J by 6 bases, leaving 10 bases between them.

This clonotype was found a few times. The CDR3, as DNA: TGCGCCAGCAGCCAGAACCGGGACAGGGACGAGCAGTACTTC. It codes for CASSQNRDRDEQYF. The chain uses TRBV5-1 and TRBJ2-7; 9 bases are a match to TRBD1. J gave up 5 bases and V 4 bases, and 7 bases lay outside the gene matches. This CDR3 is 14 amino acids long. CDR1 is SGHRS and CDR2 is YFSETQ in the germline V gene.

There are a few counts of this clonotype. The CDR3 is CSASLQGNTEAFF. In nucleotides, the CDR3 is TGCAGTGCTAGTCTACAGGGCAACACTGAAGCTTTCTTT. This chain connects TRBV20-1 to TRBJ1-1, with D maybe TRBD1 (6 bases). The CDR3 has 13 residues. In germline, CDR1 is DFQATT, CDR2 SNEGSKA (reference sequence). The ends were cut back, 3 bases at V and 2 bases at J, with 10 bases in the middle.

There are many counts of this clonotype. V gene TRBV29-1 combines with J gene TRBJ2-7; D is possibly TRBD1 or TRBD2 (5 bases each). This CDR3 has 12 residues. The germline gives CDR1 SQVTM, CDR2 ANQGSEA. Between the trimmed V and J ends, which lost 6 bases and 2 bases, there was a span of 11 bases. The CDR3 loop is CSVIGTTYEQYF. The CDR3 DNA reads as TGCAGCGTAATCGGGACGACCTACGAGCAGTACTTC.

The CDR3 here is CASSPSRQETQYF. DNA of the CDR3: TGTGCCAGCAGCCCCTCCCGCCAAGAGACCCAGTACTTC. This rearrangement joins TRBV7-3 to TRBJ2-5; no firm D call. Germline V gene data show CDR1 as SGHTA and CDR2 as FQGTGA. The CDR3 is made up of 13 amino acids. V lost 5 bases to trimming and J lost 1 base, with 8 bases between them.

Only one count was recorded for this clonotype. This sequence joins TRBV20-1 and TRBJ2-1, with 9 bases aligning to TRBD2. The CDR3 consists of 13 residues. CDR1 DFQATT and CDR2 SNEGSKA come from the germline V gene (reference sequence). Unmatched junction bases numbered 8, after V lost 2 bases and J lost 12 bases. CDR3: CSARLAGRGGQFF. The CDR3 coding sequence is TGCAGTGCTAGACTAGCGGGGAGGGGAGGGCAGTTCTTC.